The clone carrying this T cell receptor (beta chain) was seen many times. V was trimmed by 3 bases and J by 2 bases, leaving 14 bases between them. The CDR3 length is 15 residues. Germline CDR1 and CDR2: LNHDA and SQIVND (reference sequence). It was RNA transcripts that yielded the amplified TCR beta CDR3 regions. Primed by the HTBI set, a first-round RT-PCR was run on the TCR CDR3. MiXCR, run by TCRdb on the multiplex PCR reads, gives a single entry per CDR3 protein. The sample holds 250,000 to 300,000 distinct CDR3 sequences, roughly 13% seen once. The data are from a study of T cells in Graves' hyperthyroidism and ophthalmopathy.

Source material: blood. The receptor comes from a woman aged 25 to 39 with Graves' hyperthyroidism that later progressed to Graves' ophthalmopathy. The J gene is TRBJ2-7, the V gene TRBV19; D unclear. CDR3 sequence reads: CASSMVDSGTYEQYF. CDR3 nucleotide sequence: TGTGCCAGTAGTATGGTAGACTCTGGTACCTACGAGCAGTACTTC.